This TCR beta chain stems from a study of tumor-infiltrating lymphocytes in oesophageal squamous cell carcinoma. Each CDR3 protein gets one entry after TCRdb re-called the PCR reads with MiXCR. The sample contains 15,000 to 20,000 distinct CDR3 sequences, approximately 46% of which appear only once. The receptor comes from a female donor with esophageal squamous cell carcinoma. The sequenced sample consisted of normal esophageal tissue next to the tumor.

The CDR3 DNA is TGTGCCAGCGGAAGGTCCAGCGGCTACAATGAGCAGTTCTTC. It translates to CASGRSSGYNEQFF. This chain connects TRBV12-3 or TRBV12-4 to TRBJ2-5, with D possibly matching TRBD2 (5 bases). The DNA end favors TRBJ2-1, so the J call may be wrong. The CDR3 is 14 residues long.